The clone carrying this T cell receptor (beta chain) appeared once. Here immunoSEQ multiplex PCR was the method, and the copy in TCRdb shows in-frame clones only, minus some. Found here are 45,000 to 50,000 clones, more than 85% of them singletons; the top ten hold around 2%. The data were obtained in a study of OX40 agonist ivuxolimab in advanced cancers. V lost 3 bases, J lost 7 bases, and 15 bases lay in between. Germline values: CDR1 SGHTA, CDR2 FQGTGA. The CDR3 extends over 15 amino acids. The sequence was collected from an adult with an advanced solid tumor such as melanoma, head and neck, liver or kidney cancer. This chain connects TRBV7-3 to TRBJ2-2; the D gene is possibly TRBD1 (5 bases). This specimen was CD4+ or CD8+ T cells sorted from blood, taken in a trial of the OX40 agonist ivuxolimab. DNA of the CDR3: TGTGCCAGCAGCTTGGTAGGGGTTTCGGTCGGGGAGCTGTTTTTT. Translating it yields CASSLVGVSVGELFF.